The clone carrying this T cell receptor beta chain was found a few times. The antigen is not known. The sample is drawn from a study of vaccination and CD4 T cells after COVID-19. Cultured CD4+ T-cell DNA underwent Oncomine TCR Beta short-read sequencing. A single record per CDR3 protein comes from TCRdb applying MiXCR to the PCR reads. This table holds about 18,000 distinct CDR3 sequences, roughly 56% found once. This CDR3 is built from 13 residues. Germline V gene sequence: CDR1 SNHLY, CDR2 FYNNEI. With 5 bases clipped from V and 9 bases from J, the junction kept 3 bases outside the gene matches. Treatment indicated: approximately 11-day PBMC culture with coronavirus spike peptide pools or control peptides (ViraFEST assay).

The genes are TRBV2 and TRBJ1-6; 8 nucleotides match TRBD1. The sample was CD4+ T cells from blood, cultured in vitro. The TCR sequence derives from a human donor who had recovered from COVID-19. CDR3 DNA: TGTGCCAGCAGTCGACAGGGGACTTCACCCCTCCACTTT. Encoded protein: CASSRQGTSPLHF.